The 21 T cell receptor beta chains reported below all come from one sample, sequenced in a study of T cell changes during pregnancy in multiple sclerosis. Generated by immunoSEQ multiplex PCR, the TCRdb table keeps only in-frame clones and is missing some. In the table there are tens of thousands of clones, about 89% of which are singletons. Sequenced here: CD4+ T cells from peripheral blood mononuclear cells, sampled in the second trimester of pregnancy. These TCRs come from a female donor with multiple sclerosis, enrolled in a pregnancy study.

This chain's CDR3 is CASSSGLNNEQFF. CDR3 in DNA: TGTGCCAGCAGTTCAGGCCTTAACAATGAGCAGTTCTTC. The chain uses TRBV11-2 and TRBJ2-1; D call uncertain. The CDR3 consists of 13 residues. The germline V gene has CDR1 SGHAT and CDR2 FQNNGV. V lost 6 bases and J lost 5, with 11 bases in between.

The CDR3 protein is CASSEARVGYTF. In DNA form, the CDR3 reads TGTGCCAGCAGTGAAGCGCGGGTCGGCTACACCTTC. The chain joins TRBV2 to TRBJ1-2; no clear D gene. The CDR3 spans 12 residues. Between the trimmed V and J ends, which lost 0 bases and 8 bases, there was a span of 7 bases. From germline, CDR1 is SNHLY and CDR2 FYNNEI.

V usage is TRBV2 and J usage is TRBJ1-1, with D tentatively TRBD1 (5 bases). Looked up from germline, CDR1 is SNHLY and CDR2 is FYNNEI. Trimming stripped 5 bases from V and 1 base from J, with 14 bases between. CDR3 length: 15 residues. CDR3 in DNA: TGTGCCAGCAGTACCAGCGGGACGGCGAACACTGAAGCTTTCTTT. It translates to CASSTSGTANTEAFF.

The chain carries TRBV6-6 and TRBJ1-5; weak D call: TRBD1 (6 bases). The CDR3 is 13 residues long. Germline V gene lookup returns CDR1 MNHNY and CDR2 SVGAGI (reference sequence). V was trimmed by 8 bases and J by 6 bases, leaving 14 bases between them. CDR3 DNA: TGTGCCAGCGGTAACAGGGAACCTCAGCCCCAGCATTTT. Translation gives CASGNREPQPQHF.

The chain is built from TRBV27 and TRBJ2-5; TRBD1 aligns across 8 bases. Unmatched junction bases numbered 5, after V lost 6 bases and J lost 5 bases. Germline CDR1 and CDR2: MNHEY and SMNVEV (reference sequence). The CDR3 totals 13 residues. For the CDR3, the DNA is TGTGCCAGCAGCGCTAACAGGGGGGAGACCCAGTACTTC. Amino acids: CASSANRGETQYF.

In DNA, the CDR3 is TGTGCCAGCAGCCGACAGGGGGCTGGAAACACCATATATTTT. The encoded protein is CASSRQGAGNTIYF. The rearrangement uses TRBV28 and TRBJ1-3; TRBD1 aligns across 9 bases. V lost 6 bases, J lost 2 bases, and 2 bases stayed unmatched. Germline V gives CDR1 MDHEN, CDR2 SYDVKM. The CDR3 spans 14 residues.

J is TRBJ1-1 and V is TRBV6-4; possible D gene TRBD1, 5 bases. CDR3 length: 13 residues. Germline loops: CDR1 MRHNA, CDR2 SNTAGT. The V end was cut by 5 bases, the J end by 1 base, with 8 bases between. The CDR3 nucleotides are TGTGCCAGCAGTCTGACAGCGAACACTGAAGCTTTCTTT. It codes for CASSLTANTEAFF.

This clone was counted once. The chain is built from TRBV18 and TRBJ2-4; tentative D call: TRBD1 (6 bases). This CDR3 is built from 17 residues. V was shortened by 1 base and J by 0 bases, with 13 bases between the two germline ends. CDR1 and CDR2 (germline): KGHSH, LQKENI. CDR3 residues: CASSPLQGELAKNIQYF. Here the CDR3 DNA reads TGTGCCAGCTCACCACTACAGGGAGAACTAGCCAAAAACATTCAGTACTTC.

The rearrangement joins TRBV27 to TRBJ2-1, with 13 bases that match TRBD2. Germline V gene data show CDR1 as MNHEY and CDR2 as SMNVEV (reference sequence). V dropped 3 bases and J dropped 10; count of bases not matched to a gene: 9. The CDR3 loop spans 16 amino acids. The CDR3 bases are TGTGCCAGCAGTTTCCGCGGACTAGCGGGAGTTCAGGAGCAGTTCTTC. As protein: CASSFRGLAGVQEQFF.

The gene calls are TRBV28 and TRBJ2-7; 8 bases agree with TRBD1. The CDR3 sequence is 15 residues long. CDR1 is MDHEN and CDR2 is SYDVKM in the germline V gene. J was trimmed by 3 bases and V by 5 bases; bases with no gene match: 9. The CDR3 nucleotides are TGTGCCAGCAGTACTGTGGGGACAGGTCGCTACGAGCAGTACTTC. It is translated as CASSTVGTGRYEQYF.

V and J are TRBV5-6 and TRBJ1-5; 8 positions match TRBD1. The CDR3 sequence is 15 residues long. V gave up 4 bases and J gave up 7 bases; unmatched junction bases: 10. Germline-derived CDR1 and CDR2 are SGHDT and YYEEEE. The CDR3 region is CASSTGQGSGQPQHF. CDR3 nucleotide sequence: TGTGCCAGCAGCACAGGACAGGGCTCGGGGCAGCCCCAGCATTTT.

The J gene is TRBJ1-2, the V gene TRBV30; D possibly corresponds to TRBD1 (6 bases). Between the trimmed V and J ends, which lost 0 bases and 0 bases, there was a span of 17 bases. CDR1 GTSNPN and CDR2 SVGIG come from the germline V gene (reference sequence). This CDR3 region has 17 residues. This CDR3 reads CAWSVVGLGATNYGYTF. DNA for the CDR3: TGTGCCTGGAGTGTAGTTGGTCTGGGGGCGACTAACTATGGCTACACCTTC.

This clone was seen only once. The chain couples TRBV5-1 to TRBJ1-6; D gene uncertain. Trimming pared 0 bases from V and 8 bases from J, leaving 6 bases between. The CDR3 runs to 13 residues. Germline-derived CDR1 and CDR2 are SGHRS and YFSETQ. Here the CDR3 DNA reads TGCGCCAGCAGCTTGGAGCAGGATTCACCCCTCCACTTT. Amino acids: CASSLEQDSPLHF.

The J gene is TRBJ2-1, the V gene TRBV7-2, with a weak D call TRBD2 (5 bases). The CDR3 extends over 15 amino acids. In germline, CDR1 is SGHTA, CDR2 FQGNSA. V lost 6 bases to trimming and J lost 6 bases, with 18 bases between them. The CDR3 nucleotides are TGTGCCAGCAGTTCTCCAACGGGAAGACTCAATGAGCAGTTCTTC. Encoded protein: CASSSPTGRLNEQFF.

This clone appeared a few times. CDR3 region: CASSADRGQQPQHF. DNA of the CDR3: TGTGCCAGCAGTGCCGACAGGGGGCAACAGCCCCAGCATTTT. The chain is built from TRBV2 and TRBJ1-5; 10 bases are shared with TRBD1. Looked up from germline, CDR1 is SNHLY and CDR2 is FYNNEI. The CDR3 is 14 amino acids. J gave up 7 bases and V 4 bases, and 4 bases lay outside the gene matches.

This chain connects TRBV10-3 to TRBJ2-1, with 8 nucleotides matching TRBD2. V was pared by 0 bases and J by 8 bases, with 9 bases of the junction left unmatched. The CDR3 covers 16 residues. Germline V gives CDR1 ENHRY, CDR2 SYGVKD. The CDR3 sequence: CAISESRGGSGDEQFF. DNA of the CDR3: TGTGCCATCAGTGAGTCACGGGGGGGAAGTGGAGATGAGCAGTTCTTC.

This rearrangement joins TRBV5-1 to TRBJ1-6, with 8 bases aligning to TRBD1. V was pared by 7 bases and J by 7 bases, with 10 bases of the junction left unmatched. The CDR3 sequence is 15 residues long. CDR1 SGHRS and CDR2 YFSETQ come from the germline V gene. The CDR3 sequence is CASGLGGTGNSPLHF. The CDR3 nucleotides are TGCGCCAGCGGGCTTGGGGGGACAGGAAATTCACCCCTCCACTTT.

The chain is built from TRBV6-1 and TRBJ2-2; 12 nucleotides match TRBD2. The length of the CDR3 is 15 residues. After removal of 5 bases from V and 5 bases from J, the junction contained 3 bases not matched to a gene. CDR1 is MNHNS and CDR2 is SASEGT in the germline V gene. The CDR3 is CASSKGTSGTGELFF. In nucleotides, the CDR3 is TGTGCCAGCAGTAAAGGGACTAGCGGGACCGGGGAGCTGTTTTTT.

The chain combines TRBV28 with TRBJ2-4; TRBD1 might be the D (6 bases). Germline CDR1 and CDR2: MDHEN and SYDVKM. The V and J ends lost 4 bases and 2 bases respectively, with 18 bases between them. The CDR3 consists of 17 residues. The CDR3: CASSSHQGFSTKNIQYF. CDR3 nucleotide sequence: TGTGCCAGCAGTTCGCATCAGGGGTTCTCGACCAAAAACATTCAGTACTTC. Combining the CDR3 with reference TRBV28 and TRBJ2-4 gives the whole variable domain DVKVTQSSRYLVKRTGEKVFLECVQDMDHENMFWYRQDPGLGLRLIYFSYDVKMKEKGDIPEGYSVSREKKERFSLILESASTNQTSMYLCASSSHQGFSTKNIQYFGAGTRLSVL.

The rearrangement uses TRBV9 and TRBJ2-7; maybe TRBD1 (6 bases). Trimming took off 4 bases at V and 2 bases at J, with 19 bases between the two ends. The length of the CDR3 is 16 residues. Germline CDR1 reads SGDLS; CDR2 reads YYNGEE. The CDR3 region has the DNA TGTGCCAGCAGCCCCGAGCTGGGGGCAGGGACCTACGAGCAGTACTTC. This gives the protein CASSPELGAGTYEQYF.

The chain uses TRBV5-5 and TRBJ1-2; the D is unclear. The CDR3 is 15 residues long. Germline lookup yields CDR1 SGHKS and CDR2 YYEKEE (reference sequence). Between the trimmed V and J ends, which lost 1 base and 3 bases, there was a span of 13 bases. CDR3 in DNA: TGTGCCAGCAGCTTGAGAGGGATGATCGACTATGGCTACACCTTC. Amino acids: CASSLRGMIDYGYTF.